Given below is one T cell receptor beta chain in context. The target antigen is unknown. The record originates from a study of T cell responses to AZD1222 COVID-19 vaccine. Assay: immunoSEQ multiplex PCR; the TCRdb copy retains only in-frame clones and omits some. The sample contains 120,000 or so clones, 94% of which appear only once. Overall study findings and caveats: Donors were largely white British and mainly female; clonal diversity was possibly underestimated.

Sequenced here: peripheral blood, sampled 28 days after the second AZD1222 dose. This TCR came from an adult who received the AZD1222 COVID-19 vaccine.

The CDR3 DNA follows: TGTGCCAGCAGCCATTTAGACTCTGGAAACACCATATATTTT. It encodes CASSHLDSGNTIYF. The V gene is TRBV7-6, the J gene TRBJ1-3, with D hard to call. The CDR3 is made up of 14 amino acids. Trimming removed 5 bases at V and 0 bases at J, with 8 bases between. Germline V lookup: CDR1 SGHVS, CDR2 FNYEAQ.